A selection of T cell receptor beta chains follows, all from one sample in a study of cytomegalovirus exposure and HLA in healthy donors. Assay: immunoSEQ multiplex PCR; the TCRdb copy retains only in-frame clones and omits some. The data show roughly 150,000 clones, more than 70% seen once. Sequencing used PBMCs. These receptors were obtained from a man aged 25-45 years in good health and CMV-seronegative. Both conserved end residues are part of each CDR3. A D gene is named only where the DNA matches it firmly. Size is omitted from some rows. Given values are once, few, many or a class for expanded clones.

v_gene	abundance	j_gene	d_gene	CDR3aa	CDR3nt
TRBV5-1	.	TRBJ2-7	TRBD2	CASSRPLGLAGVGEQYF	TGCGCCAGCAGCCGACCGCTGGGACTAGCGGGAGTGGGCGAGCAGTACTTC
TRBV6-1	few	TRBJ1-2	TRBD1	CASRLQGAHYGYTF	TGTGCCAGCAGGCTACAGGGGGCTCACTATGGCTACACCTTC
TRBV29-1	.	TRBJ2-5	.	CSVGRDSETQYF	TGCAGCGTTGGTCGGGACTCGGAGACCCAGTACTTC
TRBV7-8	.	TRBJ2-2	TRBD1	CASSLLTGGNTGELFF	TGTGCCAGCAGCTTGTTGACAGGGGGGAACACCGGGGAGCTGTTTTTT
TRBV15	.	TRBJ2-3	.	CATQGSDTQYF	TGTGCCACCCAGGGATCAGATACGCAGTATTTT
TRBV4-1	.	TRBJ2-1	TRBD2	CASSQGLAGIVSYNEQFF	TGCGCCAGCAGCCAAGGACTAGCGGGTATCGTCTCCTACAATGAGCAGTTCTTC
TRBV28	.	TRBJ2-6	.	CASSLDNSGGSGANVLTF	TGTGCCAGCAGTCTCGATAACTCAGGAGGGTCCGGGGCCAACGTCCTGACTTTC
TRBV9	once	TRBJ1-2	TRBD1	CASSTYSGQGTGYTF	TGTGCCAGCAGCACCTACTCGGGACAGGGAACTGGCTACACCTTC
TRBV19	.	TRBJ1-5	.	CASSIGTGMGNQPQHF	TGTGCCAGTAGTATAGGTACCGGGATGGGCAATCAGCCCCAGCATTTT
TRBV30	.	TRBJ2-5	TRBD2	CAWRDYESQETQYF	TGTGCCTGGCGGGACTACGAAAGTCAAGAGACCCAGTACTTC